Presented here are 7 T cell receptor beta chains from one specimen sequenced in a study of blood T cell repertoires in COVID-19. The table came from immunoSEQ multiplex PCR; TCRdb's copy has only in-frame clones and leaves some out. The sample lists more than 100,000 clones, more than 70% occurring once. The sequenced sample consisted of peripheral blood. These receptors were collected from a woman aged 60-75 years with acute or convalescent COVID-19.

This clone was found once. The chain uses TRBV7-9 and TRBJ2-7; TRBD2 is a possible D gene (6 bases). V shed 5 bases and J shed 0 bases, with 20 bases lying between them. Per the germline V gene, CDR1 is SEHNR and CDR2 is FQNEAQ (reference sequence). The CDR3 spans 17 residues. The CDR3 bases are TGTGCCAGCAGCCTTCCCCCGGAGTTGGGGGGCTCCTACGAGCAGTACTTC. As protein: CASSLPPELGGSYEQYF.

The chain joins TRBV30 to TRBJ1-6; maybe TRBD1 (5 bases). V was shortened by 0 bases and J by 10 bases, with 10 bases between the two germline ends. This CDR3 has 13 residues. The germline V gene encodes CDR1 GTSNPN and CDR2 SVGIG (reference sequence). The CDR3 spells CAWSVGGSSPLHF. The CDR3 bases are TGTGCCTGGAGTGTCGGGGGTAGCTCACCCCTCCACTTT.

The CDR3 DNA is TGTGCCAGCAGCTTGGAGACAGACCATTCACCCCTCCACTTT. It specifies CASSLETDHSPLHF. The V and J genes are TRBV5-4 and TRBJ1-6; D is possibly TRBD1 (5 bases). The germline V gene encodes CDR1 SGHNT and CDR2 YYREEE (reference sequence). The CDR3 is made up of 14 amino acids. Trimming took 0 bases from V and 8 from J, leaving 9 bases between them.

This chain connects TRBV10-2 to TRBJ2-3; 9 bases are a match to TRBD2. Germline loops: CDR1 WSHSY, CDR2 SAAADI. The CDR3 has 14 residues. V lost 5 bases, J lost 4 bases, and 4 bases stayed unmatched. For the CDR3, the DNA is TGCGCCAGCAGTCTACTAGCGGGTCCAGATACGCAGTATTTT. The encoded protein is CASSLLAGPDTQYF.

J is TRBJ1-5 and V is TRBV28, with a possible D match to TRBD1 (6 bases). Germline values: CDR1 MDHEN, CDR2 SYDVKM. Trimming shortened V by 5 bases and J by 3 bases, and 8 bases separated the two germline ends. This CDR3 comprises 13 residues. The CDR3 nucleotides are TGTGCCAGCAGTCACAGGGTCAATCAGCCCCAGCATTTT. This codes for CASSHRVNQPQHF.

Only one count was recorded for this clone. The J gene is TRBJ2-2, the V gene TRBV27, with 13 bases lining up with TRBD2. The CDR3 totals 17 residues. CDR1 is MNHEY, CDR2 SMNVEV, per germline (reference sequence). Trimming removed 5 bases from V and 1 base from J; junction bases left unmatched: 4. The CDR3 nucleotides read TGTGCCAGCAGTCGGGGACTAGCGGGACAGAACACCGGGGAGCTGTTTTTT. Translated, it gives CASSRGLAGQNTGELFF.

This clone showed up just a few times. V usage is TRBV5-6 and J usage is TRBJ1-1; 8 bases fit TRBD1. CDR1 is SGHDT and CDR2 is YYEEEE in the germline V gene. The CDR3 contains 14 residues. The J segment lost 4 bases and the V segment lost 9 bases, leaving 11 bases of the junction unmatched. In nucleotides, the CDR3 is TGTGCCACCGGGACAGGTGGGTACGGCACTGAAGCTTTCTTT. Translation: CATGTGGYGTEAFF. Variable domain in full (rest from reference TRBV5-6 and TRBJ1-1): DAGVTQSPTHLIKTRGQQVTLRCSPKSGHDTVSWYQQALGQGPQFIFQYYEEEERQRGNFPDRFSGHQFPNYSSELNVNALLLGDSALYLCATGTGGYGTEAFFGQGTRLTVV.